The 8 T cell receptor beta chains reported below all come from one sample, sequenced in a study of cytomegalovirus exposure and HLA in healthy donors. The PCR contained 60 Vbeta and 13 Jbeta primers. The table came from immunoSEQ multiplex PCR; TCRdb's copy has only in-frame clones and leaves some out. The table shows 150,000 to 200,000 clones, with around 79% occurring only once. The material sequenced was PBMCs. Source of these receptors: a male donor in good health and CMV-seropositive.

This chain connects TRBV7-2 to TRBJ1-6; TRBD1 might be the D (5 bases). This CDR3 comprises 14 residues. V lost 3 bases and J 7 bases, leaving 10 bases between the germline ends. Germline loops: CDR1 SGHTA, CDR2 FQGNSA. DNA for the CDR3: TGTGCCAGCAGCTTGAGACAGAAGAATTCACCCCTCCACTTT. It translates to CASSLRQKNSPLHF.

The chain joins TRBV12-5 to TRBJ1-5; no clear D gene. The germline V and J ends were trimmed by 3 bases and 4 bases, with 4 bases remaining between them. The CDR3 totals 12 residues. Germline CDR1 reads LGHNT; CDR2 reads FRNRAP. CDR3 nucleotides: TGTGCTAGTGGTTTCCCTAATCAGCCCCAGCATTTT. The encoded protein is CASGFPNQPQHF.

J is TRBJ2-7 and V is TRBV2; D possibly corresponds to TRBD2 (6 bases). CDR3 length: 14 amino acids. Trimming took 8 bases from V and 3 from J, leaving 17 bases between them. Germline assignment: CDR1 SNHLY and CDR2 FYNNEI. CDR3 nucleotides: TGTGCCAGCGGCCAGACTAGGGGTGGCTACGAGCAGTACTTC. Its translation: CASGQTRGGYEQYF.

CDR3 sequence (DNA): TGTGCCACCAGCAGAGATCGGAGGGGCACAGATACGCAGTATTTT. This encodes CATSRDRRGTDTQYF. V gene TRBV15 combines with J gene TRBJ2-3; D may be TRBD2 (6 bases). This CDR3 region has 15 residues. Germline V gene lookup returns CDR1 LNHNV and CDR2 YYDKDF (reference sequence). Trimming shortened V by 0 bases and J by 1 base, and 8 bases separated the two germline ends.

CDR3 DNA: TGTGCCAGCAGCACGGACAGGGGCAGCTCCTACGAGCAGTACTTC. This codes for CASSTDRGSSYEQYF. The chain carries TRBV11-2 and TRBJ2-7; TRBD1 matches at 9 bases. V shed 5 bases, J shed 0 bases, and the junction held 5 bases outside the gene matches. Germline assignment: CDR1 SGHAT and CDR2 FQNNGV. The CDR3 length is 15 residues.

This chain joins TRBV6-1 and TRBJ2-3; D remains ambiguous. The CDR3 has 12 amino acids. Germline lookup yields CDR1 MNHNS and CDR2 SASEGT. V lost 4 bases and J lost 5, with 7 bases in between. The DNA for the CDR3 is TGTGCCAGCAGTGGCGCCGTAGATACGCAGTATTTT. Translation gives CASSGAVDTQYF.

The chain combines TRBV30 with TRBJ1-3; TRBD1 aligns across 9 bases. From germline, CDR1 is GTSNPN and CDR2 SVGIG (reference sequence). V was clipped by 7 bases and J by 3 bases; unmatched bases: 7. The CDR3 is 14 amino acids. The CDR3 sequence: CASRTGENGNTIYF. The CDR3 DNA reads as TGTGCCTCCCGGACAGGGGAGAATGGAAACACCATATATTTT.

This clone was picked up one time. The V gene is TRBV6-5, the J gene TRBJ1-1; maybe TRBD1 (5 bases). The CDR3 has 13 residues. The germline V and J ends were trimmed by 5 bases and 1 base, with 8 bases remaining between them. From germline, CDR1 is MNHEY and CDR2 SVGAGI. The CDR3 coding sequence is TGTGCCAGCAGTCTTACAGGGAACACTGAAGCTTTCTTT. Protein product: CASSLTGNTEAFF.